Shown below are 32 T cell receptor beta chains from a single sample sequenced in a study of cytomegalovirus exposure and HLA in healthy donors. The PCR ran on 60 Vbeta and 13 Jbeta primers. Only in-frame clones appear in the TCRdb table, and some are missing; sequencing was by immunoSEQ multiplex PCR. The data hold 200,000 or so clones, with 82% observed a single time. The specimen was PBMCs. These receptors originate from a woman between 50 and 59 years old in good health and CMV-seropositive.

The chain employs TRBV6-1 and TRBJ1-2; 7 nucleotides agree with TRBD1. From germline, CDR1 is MNHNS and CDR2 SASEGT. The J segment lost 4 bases and the V segment lost 2 bases, leaving 10 bases of the junction unmatched. The CDR3 consists of 16 residues. CDR3 DNA sequence: TGTGCCAGCAGTGAATCGTGGCCGACAGGGCCCTATGGCTACACCTTC. This encodes CASSESWPTGPYGYTF.

The chain employs TRBV7-2 and TRBJ2-5; a weak D match, TRBD2 (6 bases). CDR3 size: 14 residues. The germline gives CDR1 SGHTA, CDR2 FQGNSA. Trimming removed 3 bases at V and 5 bases at J, with 13 bases between. CDR3 nucleotide sequence: TGTGCCAGCAGCTTGGGGACTCTGGGTGAGACCCAGTACTTC. It yields the protein CASSLGTLGETQYF.

This clone came up a few times. The chain combines TRBV28 with TRBJ1-4; D is unclear. Trimming took off 3 bases at V and 6 bases at J, with 17 bases between the two ends. The CDR3 runs to 16 residues. Germline V gives CDR1 MDHEN, CDR2 SYDVKM. The CDR3 loop is CASSFTPAREDEKLFF. CDR3 sequence (DNA): TGTGCCAGCAGTTTCACCCCGGCGAGGGAGGATGAAAAACTGTTTTTT.

The CDR3 DNA follows: TGTGCCAGCAGCTTAGAGTTGAGGGATCAGCCCCAGCATTTT. Translating gives CASSLELRDQPQHF. The rearrangement joins TRBV11-2 to TRBJ1-5, with no clear D. Germline CDR1 reads SGHAT; CDR2 reads FQNNGV. CDR3 length equals 14 residues. V lost 0 bases and J 5 bases, leaving 8 bases between the germline ends.

The rearrangement uses TRBV10-3 and TRBJ1-5; 9 nucleotides align to TRBD1. With V trimmed by 4 bases and J by 6 bases, 7 bases remained unmatched. This CDR3 region has 15 residues. Germline values: CDR1 ENHRY, CDR2 SYGVKD. The CDR3 nucleotides read TGTGCCATCAGTGCCACCGGGACAGGGATTCAGCCCCAGCATTTT. Encoded protein: CAISATGTGIQPQHF.

CDR3 nucleotides: TGTGCCAGCAGCAACCAGGGGGTCCATTCACCCCTCCACTTT. Translation: CASSNQGVHSPLHF. The chain employs TRBV7-9 and TRBJ1-6; 7 bases map to TRBD1. V was clipped by 5 bases and J by 8 bases; unmatched bases: 6. There are 14 residues in the CDR3. Germline lookup yields CDR1 SEHNR and CDR2 FQNEAQ (reference sequence).

This sequence joins TRBV6-5 and TRBJ2-4; the D gene is possibly TRBD1 (7 bases). Germline values: CDR1 MNHEY, CDR2 SVGAGI. The V end lost 6 bases, the J end lost 13 bases, and 16 bases lay between the germline ends. The CDR3 totals 12 residues. Written as DNA, the CDR3 is TGTGCCAGCAGAAAGGCAGGGGGGAGACAGTACTTC. The encoded protein is CASRKAGGRQYF.

The chain combines TRBV11-2 with TRBJ1-6; D unresolved. The germline V and J ends were trimmed by 5 bases and 7 bases, with 15 bases remaining between them. Germline assignment: CDR1 SGHAT and CDR2 FQNNGV. This CDR3 comprises 15 residues. The CDR3 region has the DNA TGTGCCAGCAGCCGAATGGCAACCGGGAATTCACCCCTCCACTTT. It specifies CASSRMATGNSPLHF.

The V call is TRBV19, the J call TRBJ2-2; 11 nucleotides align to TRBD2. The CDR3 runs 19 residues. Trimming cost V 3 bases and J 1 base; bases outside gene matches: 10. From germline, CDR1 is LNHDA and CDR2 SQIVND (reference sequence). The CDR3: CASSILGLAGGENTGELFF. The CDR3, as DNA: TGTGCCAGTAGTATCCTCGGACTAGCGGGCGGGGAGAACACCGGGGAGCTGTTTTTT.

The V call is TRBV6-5, the J call TRBJ1-6, with a weak D call TRBD1 (6 bases). The CDR3 is 15 amino acids. The V and J ends lost 0 bases and 8 bases respectively, with 11 bases between them. CDR1 is MNHEY and CDR2 is SVGAGI in the germline V gene. The DNA for the CDR3 is TGTGCCAGCAGTTACTCCCAGACAGGCGATTCACCCCTCCACTTT. Translating it yields CASSYSQTGDSPLHF.

V is TRBV27 and J is TRBJ1-1; maybe TRBD1 (5 bases). CDR1 and CDR2 (germline): MNHEY, SMNVEV (reference sequence). V dropped 6 bases and J dropped 0 bases, with 14 bases sitting between them. The CDR3 spans 15 residues. CDR3 nucleotides: TGTGCCAGCAGCTTGGACATCTCGTTGAACACTGAAGCTTTCTTT. Translated: CASSLDISLNTEAFF.

The chain carries TRBV18 and TRBJ2-7; 10 nucleotides match TRBD2. The germline V gene has CDR1 KGHSH and CDR2 LQKENI. The CDR3 is 16 residues long. Trimming took 0 bases from V and 4 from J; bases not matched to a gene: 6. CDR3 in DNA: TGTGCCAGCTCACCACCTAGAGTAGCGGGGGGTTACGAGCAGTACTTC. It yields the protein CASSPPRVAGGYEQYF.

A single count supports this clone. J is TRBJ2-3 and V is TRBV4-1; 7 nucleotides line up with TRBD2. Germline values: CDR1 MGHRA, CDR2 YSYEKL. After removal of 0 bases from V and 0 bases from J, the junction contained 3 bases not matched to a gene. The CDR3 consists of 16 residues. The CDR3 DNA is TGCGCCAGCAGCCAAGATCCCGGGGGGAGCACAGATACGCAGTATTTT. Translation gives CASSQDPGGSTDTQYF.

V usage is TRBV5-5 and J usage is TRBJ1-4; D gene ambiguous. This CDR3 has 16 residues. Trimming took off 0 bases at V and 6 bases at J, with 15 bases between the two ends. The germline gives CDR1 SGHKS, CDR2 YYEKEE (reference sequence). CDR3 residues: CASSLGEEWRHEKLFF. The CDR3 nucleotides read TGTGCCAGCAGCTTGGGGGAGGAGTGGCGACATGAAAAACTGTTTTTT.

V is TRBV7-9 and J is TRBJ2-3; 8 bases line up with TRBD1. The germline gives CDR1 SEHNR, CDR2 FQNEAQ (reference sequence). The CDR3 spans 14 residues. V gave up 5 bases and J gave up 4 bases; unmatched junction bases: 5. The chain's CDR3 is CASSRQGKADTQYF. CDR3 DNA: TGTGCCAGCAGCAGACAGGGGAAGGCAGATACGCAGTATTTT.

The rearrangement joins TRBV7-5 to TRBJ1-6; the D segment call TRBD1 is taken from the table without a DNA check. TRBV7-5 is a pseudogene segment. This CDR3 is 17 amino acids long. This CDR3 is CVRSLDNIEGTGSPLHF. The CDR3, as DNA: TGTGTCAGAAGCTTAGACAACATTGAGGGAACAGGGTCACCCCTCCACTTT.

This clone was detected a few times. V gene TRBV2 combines with J gene TRBJ2-3, with a tentative D call TRBD1 (5 bases). The V end was cut by 4 bases, the J end by 0 bases, with 23 bases between. Germline CDR1 and CDR2: SNHLY and FYNNEI. The CDR3 sequence is 19 residues long. This CDR3 reads CASSGERQFWSSSTDTQYF. The CDR3 DNA follows: TGTGCCAGCAGTGGAGAGAGACAGTTTTGGTCTTCTAGCACAGATACGCAGTATTTT.

The chain couples TRBV7-9 to TRBJ2-5; 9 bases agree with TRBD2. CDR3 length equals 15 residues. Germline V lookup: CDR1 SEHNR, CDR2 FQNEAQ (reference sequence). Germline trimming cut 5 bases from V and 5 bases from J; bases unmatched to any gene: 9. In DNA, the CDR3 is TGTGCCAGCAGCCTATTAGCGGGGGCCAGGGAGACCCAGTACTTC. Amino acids: CASSLLAGARETQYF.

The chain uses TRBV2 and TRBJ1-6; TRBD1 agrees at 8 bases. CDR1 is SNHLY, CDR2 FYNNEI, per germline. This CDR3 has 15 amino acids. With 7 bases clipped from V and 3 bases from J, the junction kept 5 bases outside the gene matches. In DNA form, the CDR3 reads TGTGCCAGCACCCGGGGACAGGTCTATAATTCACCCCTCCACTTT. It specifies CASTRGQVYNSPLHF.

CDR3 in DNA: TGTGCCAGCAGCGGGCGCCTGGCCTCTAGCAACAATGAGCAGTTCTTC. Its translation: CASSGRLASSNNEQFF. The J gene is TRBJ2-1, the V gene TRBV28, with a tentative D call TRBD2 (5 bases). CDR1 and CDR2 from the germline V gene are MDHEN and SYDVKM. V lost 6 bases and J 5 bases, leaving 20 bases between the germline ends. CDR3 length: 16 amino acids.

DNA of the CDR3: TGTGCCAGCAGCTGGACTAGCGGGAGTGCAGATACGCAGTATTTT. Protein sequence: CASSWTSGSADTQYF. V usage is TRBV7-2 and J usage is TRBJ2-3; 13 bases are shared with TRBD2. The germline CDR1 and CDR2 sequences are SGHTA and FQGNSA. V dropped 4 bases and J dropped 4; count of bases not matched to a gene: 2. The CDR3 contains 15 residues.

The chain has TRBV21-1 and TRBJ2-5; the table's D call, TRBD1, was not checked against the DNA. TRBV21-1 is labeled a pseudogene. This CDR3 spans 16 amino acids. CDR3 loop: CASSKEGGQGKETQYF. CDR3 DNA sequence: TGTGCCAGCAGCAAAGAAGGCGGACAGGGTAAAGAGACCCAGTACTTC.

The chain employs TRBV6-5 and TRBJ1-5, with 8 bases lining up with TRBD1. The junction had 8 bases not matched to a gene; V was cut back by 6 bases and J by 7 bases. The CDR3 runs 14 residues. Germline V lookup: CDR1 MNHEY, CDR2 SVGAGI. CDR3 residues: CASSPVAGGQPQHF. CDR3 DNA sequence: TGTGCCAGCAGCCCTGTGGCAGGGGGCCAGCCCCAGCATTTT.

The V and J genes are TRBV5-4 and TRBJ1-4; D not certain. Looked up from germline, CDR1 is SGHNT and CDR2 is YYREEE (reference sequence). The ends were cut back, 9 bases at V and 2 bases at J, with 17 bases in the middle. This CDR3 contains 15 residues. The CDR3 loop is CATRGSESTNEKLFF. The CDR3 DNA reads as TGTGCCACCCGCGGCTCCGAGTCCACTAATGAAAAACTGTTTTTT.

In nucleotides, the CDR3 is TGTGCCAGCAGCTTAGCAGGGGGCGAGCAGTACTTC. Its protein product is CASSLAGGEQYF. V and J are TRBV7-2 and TRBJ2-7; D possibly corresponds to TRBD1 (6 bases). Looked up from germline, CDR1 is SGHTA and CDR2 is FQGNSA. V shed 0 bases and J shed 6 bases, with 6 bases lying between them. The CDR3 is 12 amino acids.

Concerning this clone: Its ends do not fully match the called genes, so a read error is possible. The rearrangement uses TRBV5-4 and TRBJ2-6, with 7 bases matching TRBD2. The CDR3 consists of 16 residues. Germline values: CDR1 SGHNT, CDR2 YYREEE (reference sequence). The CDR3, as DNA: TGTGCCAGCAGCCCGAACAGCGGGGTTGGGGCCAACGGCCTGACTTTC. Amino acids: CASSPNSGVGANGLTF.

This chain links TRBV21-1 with TRBJ1-4. TRBV21-1 is recorded as a pseudogene. This CDR3 contains 17 residues. The CDR3 region has the DNA TGTGCCAGCAGCAAAGCAGCGGCAGGCAGAACTAATGAAAAACTGTTTTTT. This translates into CASSKAAAGRTNEKLFF.

This chain uses TRBV7-9 with TRBJ1-1; D may be TRBD1 (6 bases). Germline CDR1 and CDR2: SEHNR and FQNEAQ (reference sequence). V gave up 2 bases and J gave up 8 bases, with 12 bases separating them. The CDR3 runs to 13 residues. The CDR3 coding sequence is TGTGCCAGCAGCTTAACAGGGCCCAGGGAAGCTTTCTTT. It specifies CASSLTGPREAFF.

The V call is TRBV28, the J call TRBJ1-2, with TRBD1 matching 7 bases. The CDR3 is made up of 15 amino acids. CDR1 MDHEN and CDR2 SYDVKM come from the germline V gene. V trimming: 6 bases; J trimming: 0 bases; junction bases outside the gene matches: 7. The DNA for the CDR3 is TGTGCCAGCAGACGCCAGGGGACAGCTAACTATGGCTACACCTTC. Its translation: CASRRQGTANYGYTF.

The CDR3, as DNA: TGTGCCAGCAGCCTGACAGGGGGAGGCTATGGCTACACCTTC. Residues: CASSLTGGGYGYTF. J is TRBJ1-2 and V is TRBV6-5; 9 nucleotides match TRBD1. Per the germline V gene, CDR1 is MNHEY and CDR2 is SVGAGI. The CDR3 contains 14 residues. V was pared by 6 bases and J by 4 bases, with 6 bases of the junction left unmatched.

This chain uses TRBV9 with TRBJ2-1; D perhaps matches TRBD2 (5 bases). The germline V gene has CDR1 SGDLS and CDR2 YYNGEE. The length of the CDR3 is 13 residues. V was pared by 10 bases and J by 0 bases, with 11 bases between. Written as DNA, the CDR3 is TGTGCCGTCGGTGGGAGCTCCTACAATGAGCAGTTCTTC. Translating gives CAVGGSSYNEQFF.

This rearrangement joins TRBV6-5 to TRBJ1-1; possible D gene TRBD1, 6 bases. Trimming removed 7 bases from V and 4 bases from J, with 13 bases in between. CDR1 is MNHEY and CDR2 is SVGAGI in the germline V gene. This CDR3 is built from 13 residues. CDR3 loop: CASNPTGSTEAFF. The CDR3 coding sequence is TGTGCCAGCAATCCCACAGGGTCCACTGAAGCTTTCTTT.